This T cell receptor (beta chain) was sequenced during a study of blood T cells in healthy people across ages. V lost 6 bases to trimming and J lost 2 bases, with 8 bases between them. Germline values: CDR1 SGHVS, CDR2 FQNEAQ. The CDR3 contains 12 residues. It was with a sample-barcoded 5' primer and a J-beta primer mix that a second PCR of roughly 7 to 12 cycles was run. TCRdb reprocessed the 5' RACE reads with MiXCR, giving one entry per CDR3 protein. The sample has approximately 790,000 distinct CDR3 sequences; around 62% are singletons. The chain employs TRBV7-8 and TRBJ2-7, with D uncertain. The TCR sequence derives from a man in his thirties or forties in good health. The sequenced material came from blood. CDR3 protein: CASSFSTYEQYF. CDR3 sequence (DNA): TGTGCCAGCAGTTTTTCTACCTACGAGCAGTACTTC.